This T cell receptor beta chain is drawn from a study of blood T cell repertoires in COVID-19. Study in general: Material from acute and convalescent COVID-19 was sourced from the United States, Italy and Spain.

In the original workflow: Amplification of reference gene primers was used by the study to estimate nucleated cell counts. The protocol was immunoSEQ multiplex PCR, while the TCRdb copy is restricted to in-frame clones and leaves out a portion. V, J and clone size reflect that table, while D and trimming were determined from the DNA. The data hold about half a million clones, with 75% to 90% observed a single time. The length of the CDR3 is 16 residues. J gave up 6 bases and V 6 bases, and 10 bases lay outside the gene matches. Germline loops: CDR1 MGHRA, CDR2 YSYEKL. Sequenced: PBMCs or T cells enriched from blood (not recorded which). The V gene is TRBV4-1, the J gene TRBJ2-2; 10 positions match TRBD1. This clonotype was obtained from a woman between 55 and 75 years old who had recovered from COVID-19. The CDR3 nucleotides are TGCGCCAGCAGAACCCCCGGGACAGGGGTTCCCGGGGAGCTGTTTTTT. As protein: CASRTPGTGVPGELFF.